This entry describes one T cell receptor (beta chain). Recovered status in Cohort 3 required two negative PCRs, clearance, or symptom resolution. The record originates from a study of blood T cell repertoires in COVID-19. The overall study: Acute-phase and convalescent COVID-19 samples originated in the United States, Italy and Spain.

Trimming took 5 bases from V and 6 from J, leaving 14 bases between them. The CDR3 contains 13 residues. Germline lookup yields CDR1 KGHSH and CDR2 LQKENI. As processed by the authors: Amplification of reference gene primers was used by the study to estimate nucleated cell counts. Using immunoSEQ multiplex PCR, the repertoire was profiled, and TCRdb retains in-frame clones only, with some absent. Clonal size and the V and J genes are those of that table, whereas D and trimming came from the DNA. The top ten hold 1.7% of the sample, which has around 280,000 clones, about nine tenths seen once. What was sequenced was PBMCs or T cells enriched from blood (not recorded which). This receptor was identified in a woman between 35 and 50 years old who had recovered from COVID-19. The rearrangement links TRBV18 to TRBJ2-7; D ambiguous. The CDR3 DNA is TGTGCCAGCTCAGACACCTTACTCGTCGAGCAGTACTTC. Residues: CASSDTLLVEQYF. Complete variable domain (other parts from reference TRBV18 and TRBJ2-7): NAGVMQNPRHLVRRRGQEARLRCSPMKGHSHVYWYRQLPEEGLKFMVYLQKENIIDESGMPKERFSAEFPKEGPSILRIQQVVRGDSAAYFCASSDTLLVEQYFGPGTRLTVT.